This T cell receptor beta chain is from a study of blood T cell repertoires in COVID-19. Clones were sequenced by immunoSEQ multiplex PCR, and TCRdb holds only the in-frame ones, with some missing. The data show approximately 280,000 clones, with around 80% seen just once and 5% held by the top ten. Which cohort a participant joined came from the clinical history participants gave. Individuals in the exposed group had encountered a COVID-19 case within 2 weeks preceding study entry. The sequenced sample was PBMCs or T cells enriched from blood (not recorded which). This TCR derives from a man between 40 and 49 years old who had been exposed to COVID-19.

The CDR3, as DNA: TGCGCCAGCAGCTTAAGAGGCCTGAGCTCTGGAAACACCATATATTTT. Translated, it gives CASSLRGLSSGNTIYF. The J gene is TRBJ1-3, the V gene TRBV5-1; D ambiguous. This CDR3 has 16 residues. The germline V and J ends were trimmed by 2 bases and 0 bases, with 12 bases remaining between them. The germline V gene encodes CDR1 SGHRS and CDR2 YFSETQ.